The 29 T cell receptor beta chains reported below all come from one sample, sequenced in a study of shared clonotypes between healthy human individuals (TCRdb year 2020). The library relied on the immunoSEQ multiplex PCR assay. In TCRdb, the immuneACCESS table is reduced to in-frame sequences with V and J assigned. These tables do not hold every clone; where another copy was compared, an unresolved V gene accounts for under half, and the others remain unexplained. Here the sample has hundreds of thousands of clones; 60% to 80% occur a single time. The biggest ten clones account for 1.5% to 2% of the sample. Sequenced sample: memory CD4+ T cells sorted from blood. What this sample's cell subset or site label stands for: CD45RA-negative fraction. These receptors were obtained from a woman aged 25 to 39 in good health.

This rearrangement joins TRBV6-1 to TRBJ1-4; the match to TRBD1 covers 8 bases. The CDR3 length is 15 residues. Germline CDR1 reads MNHNS; CDR2 reads SASEGT. The V gene end was trimmed by 3 bases and the J gene end by 8 bases; junction bases not matched to a gene: 8. The CDR3 DNA reads TGTGCCAGCAGTGACCAGGACAGGGCTGTCGAAAAACTGTTTTTT. Translated: CASSDQDRAVEKLFF.

This rearrangement joins TRBV7-2 to TRBJ2-7, with 8 bases lining up with TRBD2. Germline V gene lookup returns CDR1 SGHTA and CDR2 FQGNSA. V was pared by 0 bases and J by 0 bases, with 4 bases of the junction left unmatched. The CDR3 totals 16 residues. CDR3 sequence (DNA): TGTGCCAGCAGCTTAGCGGGCCGGGAGGGCTCCTACGAGCAGTACTTC. As protein: CASSLAGREGSYEQYF. Full variable domain (rest looked up from reference TRBV7-2 and TRBJ2-7): GAGVSQSPSNKVTEKGKDVELRCDPISGHTALYWYRQSLGQGLEFLIYFQGNSAPDKSGLPSDRFSAERTGGSVSTLTIQRTQQEDSAVYLCASSLAGREGSYEQYFGPGTRLTVT.

The genes are TRBV11-2 and TRBJ2-3, with TRBD1 as a possible D gene (6 bases). The CDR3 contains 16 residues. The V end was cut by 4 bases, the J end by 6 bases, with 20 bases between. The germline V gene encodes CDR1 SGHAT and CDR2 FQNNGV. CDR3 residues: CASSSTRGVSPDTQYF. The CDR3 DNA sequence: TGTGCCAGCAGCTCTACCAGGGGAGTAAGCCCCGATACGCAGTATTTT.

The chain combines TRBV5-4 with TRBJ2-7; 10 positions match TRBD1. Germline loops: CDR1 SGHNT, CDR2 YYREEE (reference sequence). V lost 3 bases, J lost 6 bases, and 0 bases stayed unmatched. The CDR3 totals 12 residues. The CDR3 here is CASSWTGGEQYF. For the CDR3, the DNA is TGTGCCAGCAGCTGGACAGGGGGCGAGCAGTACTTC.

This clone was counted ten times or more. The chain couples TRBV5-1 to TRBJ2-2, with D possibly being TRBD1 or TRBD2 (6 bases each). This CDR3 comprises 16 residues. V lost 4 bases and J lost 7, with 20 bases in between. The germline gives CDR1 SGHRS, CDR2 YFSETQ. The CDR3 here is CASSPGGGRLHGELFF. For the CDR3, the DNA is TGCGCCAGCAGCCCCGGAGGGGGTAGACTGCACGGGGAGCTGTTTTTT.

The genes are TRBV11-3 and TRBJ1-1, with D perhaps matching TRBD1 (5 bases). Germline V gives CDR1 SGHNT, CDR2 YENEEA. This CDR3 is 12 amino acids long. Trimming took off 1 base at V and 9 bases at J, with 9 bases between the two ends. The chain's CDR3 is CASSLVVGQAFF. The CDR3 coding sequence is TGTGCCAGCAGCTTAGTTGTGGGACAAGCTTTCTTT.

This clone was seen more than once but under ten times. The sample has other DNA sequences that encode this CDR3 too. V and J are TRBV28 and TRBJ2-7; TRBD2 matches 14 bases. Germline loops: CDR1 MDHEN, CDR2 SYDVKM. V was pared by 5 bases and J by 3 bases, with 0 bases of the junction left unmatched. The CDR3 length is 14 residues. The CDR3 spells CASSGTSGGYEQYF. The CDR3 nucleotides read TGTGCCAGCAGTGGGACTAGCGGGGGCTACGAGCAGTACTTC.

The chain is built from TRBV28 and TRBJ2-1; D ambiguous. The CDR3 extends over 14 amino acids. Trimming took off 6 bases at V and 4 bases at J, with 13 bases between the two ends. The germline V gene has CDR1 MDHEN and CDR2 SYDVKM. CDR3 in amino acids: CASRGHSDYNEQFF. The CDR3 bases are TGTGCCAGCAGAGGCCACTCTGATTACAATGAGCAGTTCTTC.

The J gene is TRBJ1-5, the V gene TRBV6-7; 7 nucleotides agree with TRBD1. TRBV6-7 is an ORF, with its function uncertain. The CDR3 is 12 residues long. With V trimmed by 10 bases and J by 2 bases, 2 bases remained unmatched. The CDR3, as DNA: TGTGCCAACAGGGGCTGCAATCAGCCCCAGCATTTT. This sequence encodes CANRGCNQPQHF.

This chain uses TRBV28 with TRBJ1-3, with D uncertain. This CDR3 region has 14 residues. Trimming removed 5 bases from V and 2 bases from J, with 10 bases in between. The germline CDR1 and CDR2 sequences are MDHEN and SYDVKM. The CDR3 DNA sequence: TGTGCCAGCAGTAGGGCCGGGGCTGGAAACACCATATATTTT. Its protein is CASSRAGAGNTIYF.

The chain links TRBV19 to TRBJ2-1; tentatively, D is TRBD2 (6 bases). Trimming pared 4 bases from V and 13 bases from J, leaving 20 bases between. Looked up from germline, CDR1 is LNHDA and CDR2 is SQIVND (reference sequence). This CDR3 comprises 14 residues. CDR3 coding DNA: TGTGCCAGTAGTACCCTCCAGACTAGTGTACCCCAGTTCTTC. It yields the protein CASSTLQTSVPQFF.

A few counts support this clone. This sequence joins TRBV7-9 and TRBJ1-2; no clear D gene. V gave up 5 bases and J gave up 4 bases, with 11 bases separating them. CDR1 and CDR2 from the germline V gene are SEHNR and FQNEAQ (reference sequence). This CDR3 has 13 amino acids. CDR3 bases: TGTGCCAGCAGCATGATAACCTTCTATGGCTACACCTTC. Encoded protein: CASSMITFYGYTF.

The V and J genes are TRBV2 and TRBJ2-7; tentatively, D is TRBD2 (5 bases). From germline, CDR1 is SNHLY and CDR2 FYNNEI. The CDR3 has 14 amino acids. V was clipped by 3 bases and J by 6 bases, with 15 bases between them. The CDR3: CASSDGGGKVEQYF. CDR3 in DNA: TGTGCCAGCAGTGATGGAGGTGGAAAGGTCGAGCAGTACTTC.

The chain combines TRBV7-2 with TRBJ2-5; tentatively, D is TRBD2 (6 bases). Trimming pared 5 bases from V and 6 bases from J, leaving 22 bases between. Per the germline V gene, CDR1 is SGHTA and CDR2 is FQGNSA. CDR3 length: 16 amino acids. CDR3 DNA: TGTGCCAGCAGCCTTAGGACGGGGACTTTAGGACAGACCCAGTACTTC. This encodes CASSLRTGTLGQTQYF.

The gene calls are TRBV10-2 and TRBJ2-7, with D possibly matching TRBD1 (5 bases). Germline V gene lookup returns CDR1 WSHSY and CDR2 SAAADI. There are 12 residues in the CDR3. Trimming left V 5 bases short and J 4 bases short, with 9 bases between. CDR3 in DNA: TGCGCCAGCAGTTACAGGAGTTACGAGCAGTACTTC. It yields the protein CASSYRSYEQYF.

This clone was observed a few times. The chain has TRBV5-6 and TRBJ2-1; either TRBD1 or TRBD2 may fit D (5 bases each). CDR1 and CDR2 from the germline V gene are SGHDT and YYEEEE. The CDR3 is 12 amino acids. Trimming took off 7 bases at V and 5 bases at J, with 10 bases between the two ends. Here the CDR3 reads CASGTDNNEQFF. As DNA, the CDR3 is TGTGCCAGCGGGACGGACAACAATGAGCAGTTCTTC.

The chain is built from TRBV27 and TRBJ1-1; the D is unclear. This CDR3 contains 15 residues. Germline CDR1 reads MNHEY; CDR2 reads SMNVEV (reference sequence). Trimming shortened V by 1 base and J by 5 bases, and 14 bases separated the two germline ends. CDR3 residues: CASSLFPTSRTEAFF. In DNA, the CDR3 is TGTGCCAGCAGTTTATTCCCGACAAGTCGAACTGAAGCTTTCTTT.

The V gene is TRBV2, the J gene TRBJ2-1; 8 positions agree with TRBD1. V was pared by 8 bases and J by 10 bases, with 19 bases of the junction left unmatched. Germline V gene data show CDR1 as SNHLY and CDR2 as FYNNEI. This CDR3 region has 16 residues. CDR3 sequence reads: CASRRVSGGGFREQFF. CDR3 bases: TGTGCCAGCCGTCGAGTTTCAGGGGGCGGCTTTCGAGAGCAGTTCTTC.

The rearrangement joins TRBV27 to TRBJ2-7; 14 nucleotides match TRBD2. The CDR3 totals 15 residues. With V trimmed by 6 bases and J by 6 bases, 7 bases remained unmatched. CDR1 is MNHEY, CDR2 SMNVEV, per germline (reference sequence). The CDR3 reads CASRLKGLAGVEQYF. CDR3 in DNA: TGTGCCAGCAGGTTGAAGGGACTAGCGGGAGTCGAGCAGTACTTC.

For the CDR3, the DNA is TGCGCCAGCAGCCTCCATAACAGGGAGGGGGAGACCCAGTACTTC. This translates into CASSLHNREGETQYF. This chain uses TRBV5-1 with TRBJ2-5, with D possibly being TRBD2 (7 bases). CDR1 and CDR2 from the germline V gene are SGHRS and YFSETQ. With 4 bases removed from V and 5 bases from J, the gap between germline ends came to 18 bases. This CDR3 region has 15 residues.

V gene TRBV7-9 combines with J gene TRBJ2-5, with unresolved D. The CDR3 covers 14 residues. Germline V lookup: CDR1 SEHNR, CDR2 FQNEAQ (reference sequence). Trimming took off 3 bases at V and 4 bases at J, with 12 bases between the two ends. In DNA, the CDR3 is TGTGCCAGCAGCTTTGAAGGTAGTTCAGAGACCCAGTACTTC. Translated: CASSFEGSSETQYF.

V and J are TRBV19 and TRBJ1-2; 10 bases match TRBD1. Trimming removed 4 bases from V and 6 bases from J; junction bases left unmatched: 5. CDR3 length: 14 residues. From germline, CDR1 is LNHDA and CDR2 SQIVND (reference sequence). Written as DNA, the CDR3 is TGTGCCAGTAGTACCCGGGACAGGGGCAATGGCTACACCTTC. It codes for CASSTRDRGNGYTF.

This clone showed up just a few times. V and J are TRBV5-1 and TRBJ1-1, with unresolved D. This CDR3 has 14 amino acids. V lost 0 bases and J lost 1, with 7 bases in between. CDR1 is SGHRS, CDR2 YFSETQ, per germline. CDR3 in amino acids: CASSLVSSNTEAFF. CDR3 DNA sequence: TGCGCCAGCAGCTTGGTGAGCTCGAACACTGAAGCTTTCTTT.

This clone was seen more than once but under ten times. The CDR3 DNA sequence: TGTGCCAGCAGCCAGGACGGAAGGTTAGGGGCCAACGTCCTGACTTTC. Protein: CASSQDGRLGANVLTF. The rearrangement joins TRBV14 to TRBJ2-6; D gene ambiguous. This CDR3 region has 16 residues. Per germline, CDR1 SGHDN and CDR2 FVKESK. Deletions cut 3 bases from V and 4 bases from J, with 13 bases between.

The genes are TRBV21-1 and TRBJ1-5; the table calls TRBD1, which could not be checked here. TRBV21-1 is annotated as a pseudogene. The CDR3 spans 14 residues. In DNA, the CDR3 is TGTGCCAGCAGCCCAGACACGTGCGATCAGCCCCAGCATTTT. It encodes CASSPDTCDQPQHF.

This chain links TRBV29-1 with TRBJ1-2; 11 nucleotides line up with TRBD1. CDR3 length: 16 amino acids. Germline-derived CDR1 and CDR2 are SQVTM and ANQGSEA. Unmatched junction bases numbered 7, after V lost 2 bases and J lost 2 bases. CDR3 DNA sequence: TGCAGCGTTGAACGCGGACAGGGGGCCTGGAACTATGGCTACACCTTC. Its translation: CSVERGQGAWNYGYTF.

Details on this clone: This may come from a read error, since a much larger clone is one base off. The chain is built from TRBV6-1 and TRBJ1-1; unclear D gene. This CDR3 comprises 12 residues. The germline V gene encodes CDR1 MNHNS and CDR2 SASEGT. Deletions cut 3 bases from V and 0 bases from J, with 2 bases between. This CDR3 is CASSDVNTEAFF. The DNA for the CDR3 is TGTGCCAGCAGTGACGTGAACACTGAAGCTTTCTTT.

This clone has more than one count but fewer than ten. The chain is built from TRBV13 and TRBJ2-1; 11 nucleotides agree with TRBD2. The J segment lost 8 bases and the V segment lost 0 bases, leaving 6 bases of the junction unmatched. The CDR3 totals 16 residues. Per germline, CDR1 PRHDT and CDR2 FYEKMQ (reference sequence). CDR3 sequence reads: CASSLGFSGRVYEQFF. CDR3 DNA sequence: TGTGCCAGCAGCTTAGGGTTTAGCGGGAGGGTCTATGAGCAGTTCTTC.

The V call is TRBV19, the J call TRBJ1-1; D is unresolved. V lost 0 bases and J 4 bases, leaving 12 bases between the germline ends. CDR1 and CDR2 (germline): LNHDA, SQIVND (reference sequence). The length of the CDR3 is 15 residues. The CDR3 DNA is TGTGCCAGTAGTATAGATCGCGCGTGGGGCACTGAAGCTTTCTTT. Amino acid sequence: CASSIDRAWGTEAFF.